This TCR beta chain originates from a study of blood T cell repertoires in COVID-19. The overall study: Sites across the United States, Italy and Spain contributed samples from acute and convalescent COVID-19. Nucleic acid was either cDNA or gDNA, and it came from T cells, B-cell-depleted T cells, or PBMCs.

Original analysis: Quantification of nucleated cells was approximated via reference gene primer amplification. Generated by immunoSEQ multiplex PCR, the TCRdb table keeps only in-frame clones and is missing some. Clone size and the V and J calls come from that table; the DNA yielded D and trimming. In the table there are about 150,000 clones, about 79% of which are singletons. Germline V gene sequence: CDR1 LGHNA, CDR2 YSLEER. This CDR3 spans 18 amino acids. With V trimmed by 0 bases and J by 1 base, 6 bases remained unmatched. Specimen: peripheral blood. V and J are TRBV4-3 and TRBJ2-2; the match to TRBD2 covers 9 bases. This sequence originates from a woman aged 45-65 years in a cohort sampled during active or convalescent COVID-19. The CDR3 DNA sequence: TGCGCCAGCAGCCAAGATCTCGGTAGCGGGGGGAACACCGGGGAGCTGTTTTTT. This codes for CASSQDLGSGGNTGELFF.